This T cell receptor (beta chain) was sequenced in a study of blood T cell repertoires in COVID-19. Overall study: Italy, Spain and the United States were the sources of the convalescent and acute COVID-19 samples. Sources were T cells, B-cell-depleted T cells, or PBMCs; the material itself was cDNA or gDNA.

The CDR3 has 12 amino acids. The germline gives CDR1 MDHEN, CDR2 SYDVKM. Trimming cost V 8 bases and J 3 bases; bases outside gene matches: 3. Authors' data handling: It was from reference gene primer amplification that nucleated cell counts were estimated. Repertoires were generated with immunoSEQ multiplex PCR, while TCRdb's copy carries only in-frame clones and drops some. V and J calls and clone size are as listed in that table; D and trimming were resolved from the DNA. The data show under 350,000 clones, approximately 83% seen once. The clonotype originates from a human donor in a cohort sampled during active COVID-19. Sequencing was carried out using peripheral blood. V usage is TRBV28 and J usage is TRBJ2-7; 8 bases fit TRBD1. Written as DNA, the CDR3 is TGTGCCAGCGGACAGGGCGTCTACGAGCAGTACTTC. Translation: CASGQGVYEQYF.